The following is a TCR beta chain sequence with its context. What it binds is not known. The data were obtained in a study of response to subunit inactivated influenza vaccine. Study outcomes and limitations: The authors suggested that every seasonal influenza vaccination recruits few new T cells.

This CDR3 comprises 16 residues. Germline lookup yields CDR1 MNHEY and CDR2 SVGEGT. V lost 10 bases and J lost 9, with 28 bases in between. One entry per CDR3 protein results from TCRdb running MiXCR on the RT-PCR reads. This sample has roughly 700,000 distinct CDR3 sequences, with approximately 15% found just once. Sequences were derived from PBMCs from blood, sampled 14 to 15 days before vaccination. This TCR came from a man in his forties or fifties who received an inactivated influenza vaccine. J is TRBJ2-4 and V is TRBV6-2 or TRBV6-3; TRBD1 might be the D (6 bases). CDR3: CATRTGGLNSRSIQYF. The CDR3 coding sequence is TGTGCCACCCGGACTGGGGGCTTGAATTCCCGCAGCATTCAGTACTTC.